A single sample gave rise to the 19 T cell receptor beta chains below, sequenced in a study of PD-L1 blockade in urothelial cancer. The data were produced by immunoSEQ multiplex PCR, yet TCRdb's version contains in-frame clones alone and is incomplete. The repertoire includes about 84,000 clones, roughly 82% of them detected once, and more than 8% sits in the top ten. The source was PBMCs, collected around atezolizumab (anti-PD-L1) treatment. These receptors were collected from a man aged 65 to 79 with urothelial cancer.

This clone appeared a single time. The chain is built from TRBV19 and TRBJ2-3; D possibly corresponds to TRBD2 (5 bases). The germline V gene has CDR1 LNHDA and CDR2 SQIVND (reference sequence). The CDR3 length is 13 residues. The V gene lost 7 bases and the J gene lost 2 bases, with 10 bases spanning the gap. Here the CDR3 reads CASMEEFTDTQYF. CDR3 nucleotide sequence: TGTGCCAGTATGGAGGAGTTCACAGATACGCAGTATTTT.

The V gene is TRBV30, the J gene TRBJ2-1; 7 bases fit TRBD2. This CDR3 spans 15 amino acids. Germline CDR1 and CDR2: GTSNPN and SVGIG (reference sequence). V trimming: 2 bases; J trimming: 2 bases; junction bases outside the gene matches: 6. DNA for the CDR3: TGTGCCTGGAGTCCCGGGGGAGGGGCCTACAATGAGCAGTTCTTC. Residues: CAWSPGGGAYNEQFF.

The V gene is TRBV9, the J gene TRBJ2-7; tentative D call: TRBD2 (7 bases). Germline CDR1 SGDLS, CDR2 YYNGEE. This CDR3 has 15 amino acids. Trimming cost V 3 bases and J 4 bases, with 17 bases left between them. The CDR3: CASSEGGGSFYEQYF. The CDR3 DNA follows: TGTGCCAGCAGCGAGGGGGGGGGATCATTTTACGAGCAGTACTTC.

The chain is built from TRBV7-6 and TRBJ1-6, with 7 bases aligning to TRBD1. The J segment lost 7 bases and the V segment lost 2 bases, leaving 5 bases of the junction unmatched. The CDR3 contains 15 residues. From germline, CDR1 is SGHVS and CDR2 FNYEAQ. The CDR3 bases are TGTGCCAGCAGCTTACAGGGACAGACGAATTCACCCCTCCACTTT. This codes for CASSLQGQTNSPLHF. Looking up the rest from reference TRBV7-6 and TRBJ1-6 gives the full variable domain: GAGVSQSPRYKVTKRGQDVALRCDPISGHVSLYWYRQALGQGPEFLTYFNYEAQQDKSGLPNDRFSAERPEGSISTLTIQRTEQRDSAMYRCASSLQGQTNSPLHFGNGTRLTVT.

The rearrangement links TRBV29-1 to TRBJ1-1, with unresolved D. Looked up from germline, CDR1 is SQVTM and CDR2 is ANQGSEA. This CDR3 has 13 amino acids. V lost 0 bases and J lost 1, with 6 bases in between. CDR3 in DNA: TGCAGCGTTGAAGATTTCCGGAACACTGAAGCTTTCTTT. As protein: CSVEDFRNTEAFF.

The chain is built from TRBV29-1 and TRBJ1-1; 10 bases line up with TRBD1. J was trimmed by 4 bases and V by 6 bases; bases with no gene match: 14. CDR1 is SQVTM, CDR2 ANQGSEA, per germline. The CDR3 covers 16 residues. The CDR3 region is CSVIVPGQGKGTEAFF. The CDR3 region has the DNA TGCAGCGTCATCGTCCCGGGACAGGGGAAGGGCACTGAAGCTTTCTTT.

The rearrangement uses TRBV19 and TRBJ2-7; 8 positions agree with TRBD1. Germline V gene lookup returns CDR1 LNHDA and CDR2 SQIVND (reference sequence). J was trimmed by 6 bases and V by 3 bases; bases with no gene match: 7. The length of the CDR3 is 14 residues. The CDR3 loop is CASSIAQGASEQYF. The CDR3 DNA reads TGTGCCAGTAGTATTGCGCAGGGGGCATCCGAGCAGTACTTC.

V is TRBV19 and J is TRBJ1-5; 9 nucleotides line up with TRBD1. The junction had 2 bases not matched to a gene; V was cut back by 3 bases and J by 5 bases. The germline CDR1 and CDR2 sequences are LNHDA and SQIVND (reference sequence). CDR3 length equals 14 residues. The CDR3 coding sequence is TGTGCCAGTAGTATGGGGGACAGGGATCAGCCCCAGCATTTT. Amino acid sequence: CASSMGDRDQPQHF.

The V and J genes are TRBV2 and TRBJ1-2; D is unclear. The V end was cut by 3 bases, the J end by 4 bases, with 15 bases between. CDR1 SNHLY and CDR2 FYNNEI come from the germline V gene. The CDR3 has 15 amino acids. CDR3 sequence: CASSERGPEAYGYTF. Written as DNA, the CDR3 is TGTGCCAGCAGTGAGAGAGGGCCAGAAGCCTATGGCTACACCTTC.

In DNA, the CDR3 is TGTGCCAGTAAAGGGGAAGGCACTGAAGCTTTCTTT. Protein sequence: CASKGEGTEAFF. The chain employs TRBV19 and TRBJ1-1; D is possibly TRBD1 (5 bases). The germline CDR1 and CDR2 sequences are LNHDA and SQIVND (reference sequence). The CDR3 has 12 amino acids. The V end lost 7 bases, the J end lost 4 bases, and 10 bases lay between the germline ends.

The chain carries TRBV6-1 and TRBJ2-3; weak D call: TRBD2 (6 bases). Germline V CDR1 and CDR2: MNHNS, SASEGT. V was shortened by 4 bases and J by 4 bases, with 21 bases between the two germline ends. The CDR3 loop spans 17 amino acids. The CDR3 is CASSVLRGPLGADTQYF. For the CDR3, the DNA is TGTGCCAGCAGTGTATTGCGGGGCCCCCTCGGAGCAGATACGCAGTATTTT.

The V gene is TRBV19, the J gene TRBJ2-5; D uncertain. Germline CDR1 reads LNHDA; CDR2 reads SQIVND (reference sequence). The CDR3 is made up of 14 amino acids. Trimming took off 1 base at V and 6 bases at J, with 12 bases between the two ends. The DNA of the CDR3 is TGTGCCAGTAGTATAGGGGCCACTCTTCAGACCCAGTACTTC. This encodes CASSIGATLQTQYF.

This rearrangement joins TRBV13 to TRBJ1-5; D remains unclear. V lost 5 bases and J 2 bases, leaving 13 bases between the germline ends. This CDR3 comprises 15 residues. Germline CDR1 reads PRHDT; CDR2 reads FYEKMQ (reference sequence). The CDR3: CASSQEYDGNQPQHF. In DNA form, the CDR3 reads TGTGCCAGCAGCCAAGAGTATGATGGCAATCAGCCCCAGCATTTT.

The V gene is TRBV11-2, the J gene TRBJ2-7; D not certain. Trimming took off 5 bases at V and 5 bases at J, with 7 bases between the two ends. CDR1 is SGHAT and CDR2 is FQNNGV in the germline V gene. The CDR3 runs 11 residues. CDR3 in DNA: TGTGCCAGCAGCCCCGGAGACGAGCAGTACTTC. Translating it yields CASSPGDEQYF.

This chain links TRBV6-1 with TRBJ1-2, with D unclear. Deletions cut 3 bases from V and 4 bases from J, with 21 bases between. There are 17 residues in the CDR3. CDR1 and CDR2 from the germline V gene are MNHNS and SASEGT. CDR3 sequence reads: CASSETATGPRGYGYTF. As DNA, the CDR3 is TGTGCCAGCAGTGAGACTGCTACGGGCCCCCGGGGCTATGGCTACACCTTC.

In DNA, the CDR3 is TGTGCCAGAAGCACCCCGTCCCCGAGCTCCTACAATGAGCAGTTCTTC. Amino acids: CARSTPSPSSYNEQFF. The rearrangement joins TRBV5-3 to TRBJ2-1; D is uncertain. TRBV5-3 is an open reading frame whose function is uncertain. The CDR3 runs to 16 residues. Trimming cost V 4 bases and J 0 bases, with 14 bases left between them.

The V call is TRBV7-8, the J call TRBJ1-1; tentatively, D is TRBD1 (6 bases). Germline assignment: CDR1 SGHVS and CDR2 FQNEAQ. The CDR3 spans 14 residues. The V gene lost 3 bases and the J gene lost 0 bases, with 8 bases spanning the gap. This CDR3 is CASSLGQMNTEAFF. CDR3 in DNA: TGTGCCAGCAGCTTGGGACAAATGAACACTGAAGCTTTCTTT.

The rearrangement uses TRBV27 and TRBJ1-1; 7 nucleotides line up with TRBD1. The CDR3 spans 14 residues. Unmatched junction bases numbered 6, after V lost 5 bases and J lost 3 bases. Per germline, CDR1 MNHEY and CDR2 SMNVEV (reference sequence). CDR3 coding DNA: TGTGCCAGCAGTAACCGACAGGGCTACACTGAAGCTTTCTTT. Translation gives CASSNRQGYTEAFF.

The chain couples TRBV9 to TRBJ2-5, with D perhaps matching TRBD1 (10 bases). The CDR3 is made up of 24 amino acids. Germline loops: CDR1 SGDLS, CDR2 YYNGEE. Trimming removed 3 bases from V and 3 bases from J, with 42 bases in between. Written as DNA, the CDR3 is TGTGCCAGCAGCGCGACCGGGACAGGGGACGAAGGGGAACTAGCGGGTTATAACAAAGAGACCCAGTACTTC. It is translated as CASSATGTGDEGELAGYNKETQYF.